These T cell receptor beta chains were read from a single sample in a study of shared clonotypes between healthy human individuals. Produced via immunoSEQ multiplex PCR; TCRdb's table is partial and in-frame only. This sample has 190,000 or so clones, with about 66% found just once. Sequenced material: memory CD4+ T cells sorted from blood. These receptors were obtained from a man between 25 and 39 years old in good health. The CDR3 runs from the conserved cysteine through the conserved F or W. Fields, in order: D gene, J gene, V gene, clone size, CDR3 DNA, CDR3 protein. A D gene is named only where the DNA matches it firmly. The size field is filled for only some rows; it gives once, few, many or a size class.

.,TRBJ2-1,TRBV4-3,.,TGCGCCAGCACCCAATGGAGAGGCGGTGAGCAGTTCTTC,CASTQWRGGEQFF
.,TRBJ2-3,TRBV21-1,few,TGTGCCAGCAGCACCCGACGAACTCTCACAGATACGCAGTATTTT,CASSTRRTLTDTQYF
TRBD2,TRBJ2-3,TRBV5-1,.,TGCGCCAGCAGCTTGGAACTAGCGGGATCAGATACGCAGTATTTT,CASSLELAGSDTQYF
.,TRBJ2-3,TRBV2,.,TGTGCCAGCAGTGACCCAGGGAGAGCTTATACGCAGTATTTT,CASSDPGRAYTQYF
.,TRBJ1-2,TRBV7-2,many,TGTGCCAGCAGCTTAGGGGGGCGCTATGGCTACACCTTC,CASSLGGRYGYTF
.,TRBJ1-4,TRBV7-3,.,TGTGCCAGCAGCTCGACAGCGAATGAAAAACTGTTTTTT,CASSSTANEKLFF
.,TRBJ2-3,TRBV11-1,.,TGTGCCAGCAGCTTAGAGCCCCACACAGATACGCAGTATTTT,CASSLEPHTDTQYF
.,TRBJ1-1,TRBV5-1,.,TGCGCCAGCAGCTTTTTGCCGAACACTGAAGCTTTCTTT,CASSFLPNTEAFF
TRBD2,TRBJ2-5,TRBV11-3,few,TGTGCCAGCAGCCAGGGACTAGCGGGACAAGAGACCCAGTACTTC,CASSQGLAGQETQYF
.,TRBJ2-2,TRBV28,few,TGTGCCAGCAGTTTTTTGTCCCTTGTGGCCGGGGAGCTGTTTTTT,CASSFLSLVAGELFF
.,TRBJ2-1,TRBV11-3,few,TGTGCCAGCAGCTCTAGTCCCTTCAATGAGCAGTTCTTC,CASSSSPFNEQFF
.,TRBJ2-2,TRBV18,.,TGTGCCAGCTCGAAGGGACTCCAGAACACCGGGGAGCTGTTTTTT,CASSKGLQNTGELFF
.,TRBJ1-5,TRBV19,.,TGTGCCAGTAGTATAGTGGGGGGGCATGGCAATCAGCCCCAGCATTTT,CASSIVGGHGNQPQHF
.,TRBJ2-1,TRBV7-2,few,TGTGCCAGCAGCTTAGGGGTAGGAATCTACAATGAGCAGTTCTTC,CASSLGVGIYNEQFF
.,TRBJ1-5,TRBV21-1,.,TGTGCCAGCAGAAAGGGCAGATATAGCAATCAGCCCCAGCATTTT,CASRKGRYSNQPQHF
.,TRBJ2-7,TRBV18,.,TGTGCCAGCTCACAAATCCCCTACGAGCAGTACTTC,CASSQIPYEQYF
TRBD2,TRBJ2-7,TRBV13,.,TGTGCCAGCAGACTTACCGGACTAGCGGATACAACTGACGAGCAGTACTTC,CASRLTGLADTTDEQYF
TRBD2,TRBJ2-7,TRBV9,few,TGTGCCAGCAGCGTAGAGGCTAGCGGGGGCCAACCACCCCATTTC,CASSVEASGGQPPHF
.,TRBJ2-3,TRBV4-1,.,TGCGCCAGCAGCCAAGGACCAGGCGGCCCTCTCCCAGATACGCAGTATTTT,CASSQGPGGPLPDTQYF
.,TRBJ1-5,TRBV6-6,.,TGTGCCAGCACCACAGGGTTGGGAGATCAGCCCCAGCATTTT,CASTTGLGDQPQHF
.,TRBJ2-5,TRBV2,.,TGTGCCAGCATTCGGTCCGGGGGCCAAGAGACCCAGTACTTC,CASIRSGGQETQYF
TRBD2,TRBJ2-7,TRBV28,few,TGTGCCAGCAGTTTACCACCGGGACTAGCGAACTACGAGCAGTACTTC,CASSLPPGLANYEQYF
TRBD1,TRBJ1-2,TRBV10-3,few,TGTGCCATCAGTCGGGACAGGGGGCGAACCCCCTATGGCTACACCTTC,CAISRDRGRTPYGYTF
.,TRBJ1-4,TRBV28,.,TGTGCCAGCAGCGGATACCAAAATGAAAAACTGTTTTTT,CASSGYQNEKLFF
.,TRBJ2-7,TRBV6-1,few,TGTGCCAGCAGCCTCCTCGGGGATCCTACCTACGAGCAGTACTTC,CASSLLGDPTYEQYF
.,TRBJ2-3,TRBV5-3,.,TGTGCCAGCAGCATCTACCACAGCACAGATACGCAGTATTTT,CASSIYHSTDTQYF
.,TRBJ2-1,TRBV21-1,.,TGTGCCAGCAGCAAAGTCGCCACAAGGACTAGCGGGAACTTTGAGCAGTTCTTC,CASSKVATRTSGNFEQFF
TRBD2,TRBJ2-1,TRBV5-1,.,TGCGCCAGCAGCACAACGACTAGCGGGAGATACAATGAGCAGTTCTTC,CASSTTTSGRYNEQFF
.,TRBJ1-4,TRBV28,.,TGTGCCAGCAGTGCCTCCCCCGCAGGTCTGGCTAACGGAAAACTGTTTTTT,CASSASPAGLANGKLFF
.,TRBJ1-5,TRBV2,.,TGTGCCAGCAGTGATTCGCTGAATCAGCCCCAGCATTTT,CASSDSLNQPQHF
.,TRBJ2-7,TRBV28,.,TGTGCCAGCAGTTTTCGCAGAGGAAATTACGAGCAGTACTTC,CASSFRRGNYEQYF
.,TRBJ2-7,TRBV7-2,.,TGTGCCAGCAGCTCCCACTCCTACGAGCAGTACTTC,CASSSHSYEQYF
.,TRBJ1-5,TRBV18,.,TGTGCCAGCTCACGACCGCAGCAGCCCCAGCATTTT,CASSRPQQPQHF
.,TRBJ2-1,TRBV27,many,TGTGCCAGCAGTTCCTCGTGGCTCTACAATGAGCAGTTCTTC,CASSSSWLYNEQFF
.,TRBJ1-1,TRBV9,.,TGTGCCAGCAGCGTACAGGGGTCGAACACTGAAGCTTTCTTT,CASSVQGSNTEAFF
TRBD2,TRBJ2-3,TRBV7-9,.,TGTGCCAGCAGCTCTGCGAGCGGGGTCGTTCATACGCAGTATTTT,CASSSASGVVHTQYF
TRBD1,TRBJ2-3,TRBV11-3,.,TGTGCCAGCAGCCCACCTCCCAGGGGGCAAGTTAACACAGATACGCAGTATTTT,CASSPPPRGQVNTDTQYF
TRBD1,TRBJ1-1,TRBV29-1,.,TGCAGCGTTGAACGTTCGGGACAGGGTATCGCTGAAGCTTTCTTT,CSVERSGQGIAEAFF
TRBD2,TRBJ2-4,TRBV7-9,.,TGTGCCAGCACCCGGGGGGAGGGACTAGCCAAAAACATTCAGTACTTC,CASTRGEGLAKNIQYF
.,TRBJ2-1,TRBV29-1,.,TGCAGCGGGGCGATCAGTTACAATGAGCAGTTCTTC,CSGAISYNEQFF
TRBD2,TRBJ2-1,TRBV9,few,TGTGCCAGCAGCGTAGCCAGCGGGATACGTGAGCAGTTCTTC,CASSVASGIREQFF
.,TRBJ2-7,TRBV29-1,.,TGCAGCGTTCGGCAGGCGTCCTACGAGCAGTACTTC,CSVRQASYEQYF
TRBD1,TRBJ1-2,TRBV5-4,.,TGTGCCAGCAGCTTGGGCCGGGGACAGCAACTAAACTATGGCTACACCTTC,CASSLGRGQQLNYGYTF
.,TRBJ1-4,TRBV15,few,TGTGCCACCAGCAGAGATCAAGGGGCAGCAAAACTGTTTTTT,CATSRDQGAAKLFF
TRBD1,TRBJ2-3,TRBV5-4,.,TGTGCCAGCACCCCGGGGACAGCCAAAAGCACAGATACGCAGTATTTT,CASTPGTAKSTDTQYF
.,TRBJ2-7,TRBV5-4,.,TGTGCCAGCAGCTCGTCGGGCTCTCGGGAGCAGTACTTC,CASSSSGSREQYF
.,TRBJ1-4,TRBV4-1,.,TGCGCCAGCAGCCAACCCGGGACCCGGGGCTCGGAAAAACTGTTTTTT,CASSQPGTRGSEKLFF
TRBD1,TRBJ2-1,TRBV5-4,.,TGTGCCAGCAGCTTGGAGGCAAACAGGGGGGCCTACAATGAGCAGTTCTTC,CASSLEANRGAYNEQFF